The 16 T cell receptor beta chains below all came from one sample that was sequenced in a study of blood T cell repertoires in COVID-19. Profiled with immunoSEQ multiplex PCR; TCRdb holds only in-frame clones, not every one. The sample has about 380,000 clones; more than 70% are singletons. Sequencing was carried out using PBMCs or T cells enriched from blood (not recorded which). The receptors originated from a young woman who had recovered from COVID-19.

The rearrangement uses TRBV7-3 and TRBJ2-4; possibly TRBD1 for D (7 bases). The CDR3 is 15 residues long. The germline V and J ends were trimmed by 2 bases and 0 bases, with 8 bases remaining between them. Germline CDR1 is SGHTA and CDR2 is FQGTGA. CDR3 nucleotides: TGTGCCAGCAGCTTACAGGGGGGAGCCAAAAACATTCAGTACTTC. Translating it yields CASSLQGGAKNIQYF.

J is TRBJ2-2 and V is TRBV2; D may be TRBD2 (5 bases). V was pared by 8 bases and J by 6 bases, with 13 bases between. Germline V gene lookup returns CDR1 SNHLY and CDR2 FYNNEI. The CDR3 runs to 13 residues. The CDR3 nucleotides are TGTGCCAGCCGGCTAGCCCCCCCCGGGGAGCTGTTTTTT. Translated, it gives CASRLAPPGELFF.

V is TRBV4-2 and J is TRBJ1-2; D is unclear. The V gene lost 1 base and the J gene lost 2 bases, with 11 bases spanning the gap. The CDR3 length is 15 residues. The V gene's germline CDR1 is LGHNA and CDR2 YNFKEQ. The CDR3 DNA follows: TGTGCCAGCAGCCAAGGATCGGGGTCCAACTATGGCTACACCTTC. This gives the protein CASSQGSGSNYGYTF.

The chain employs TRBV20-1 and TRBJ2-4, with 10 nucleotides matching TRBD1. The ends lost 5 bases at V and 0 bases at J; junction bases unmatched: 13. In germline, CDR1 is DFQATT, CDR2 SNEGSKA (reference sequence). The CDR3 is 18 amino acids. Written as DNA, the CDR3 is TGCAGTGCTGGTGCCTACCGGGACAGGGGTAGAGCCAAAAACATTCAGTACTTC. It encodes CSAGAYRDRGRAKNIQYF.

The chain links TRBV15 to TRBJ2-1; 9 nucleotides match TRBD2. CDR3 length: 19 amino acids. With 3 bases clipped from V and 2 bases from J, the junction kept 14 bases outside the gene matches. Germline V gene lookup returns CDR1 LNHNV and CDR2 YYDKDF (reference sequence). In nucleotides, the CDR3 is TGTGCCACCAGCAGGCAAACCTCCGCGCCTAGCGGGGCCTACAATGAGCAGTTCTTC. This encodes CATSRQTSAPSGAYNEQFF. Full variable domain (outside the CDR3, taken from reference TRBV15 and TRBJ2-1): DAMVIQNPRYQVTQFGKPVTLSCSQTLNHNVMYWYQQKSSQAPKLLFHYYDKDFNNEADTPDNFQSRRPNTSFCFLDIRSPGLGDTAMYLCATSRQTSAPSGAYNEQFFGPGTRLTVL.

The rearrangement uses TRBV4-3 and TRBJ2-3; 10 bases map to TRBD2. CDR3 length equals 17 residues. The V gene end was trimmed by 0 bases and the J gene end by 4 bases; junction bases not matched to a gene: 7. Germline assignment: CDR1 LGHNA and CDR2 YSLEER. DNA of the CDR3: TGCGCCAGCAGCCAAGAAGCGGGGGGGTATTTAGCAGATACGCAGTATTTT. It encodes CASSQEAGGYLADTQYF.

The J gene is TRBJ2-2, the V gene TRBV7-8; 11 nucleotides agree with TRBD2. The CDR3 is made up of 15 amino acids. Per the germline V gene, CDR1 is SGHVS and CDR2 is FQNEAQ. V gave up 6 bases and J gave up 1 base; unmatched junction bases: 1. Here the CDR3 reads CASRGLAGNTGELFF. The CDR3 bases are TGTGCCAGCAGAGGACTAGCGGGGAACACCGGGGAGCTGTTTTTT.

The gene calls are TRBV2 and TRBJ1-1, with a weak D call TRBD1 (6 bases). The CDR3 sequence is 13 residues long. Germline lookup yields CDR1 SNHLY and CDR2 FYNNEI. V was clipped by 6 bases and J by 10 bases, with 18 bases between them. The CDR3 here is CASSSGGLARAFF. The CDR3, as DNA: TGTGCCAGCAGCAGTGGGGGCCTGGCGAGAGCTTTCTTT.

The gene calls are TRBV30 and TRBJ1-5, with 7 bases aligning to TRBD1. CDR3 size: 14 residues. The J segment lost 5 bases and the V segment lost 2 bases, leaving 6 bases of the junction unmatched. CDR1 and CDR2 (germline): GTSNPN, SVGIG (reference sequence). The CDR3 coding sequence is TGTGCCTGGAGTCGAACAGGGGATCATCAGCCCCAGCATTTT. This encodes CAWSRTGDHQPQHF.

This clone was seen once. This chain connects TRBV7-9 to TRBJ1-1, with a weak D call TRBD1 (5 bases). In germline, CDR1 is SEHNR, CDR2 FQNEAQ (reference sequence). Trimming removed 5 bases at V and 7 bases at J, with 14 bases between. The CDR3 has 13 amino acids. The CDR3 DNA sequence: TGTGCCAGCAGCCGTACAGCTACAGGTGAAGCTTTCTTT. It yields the protein CASSRTATGEAFF.

The chain has TRBV9 and TRBJ2-4, with D possibly being TRBD2 (5 bases). Germline V lookup: CDR1 SGDLS, CDR2 YYNGEE. V was pared by 1 base and J by 0 bases, with 11 bases between. The CDR3 sequence is 16 residues long. The CDR3 bases are TGTGCCAGCAGCGTATCCCACGGACTAGCCAAAAACATTCAGTACTTC. As protein: CASSVSHGLAKNIQYF.

CDR3 coding DNA: TGTGCCAGTAGTATCCTCGGACAGGGGATGATGGGGGACACTGAAGCTTTCTTT. Translating it yields CASSILGQGMMGDTEAFF. The rearrangement links TRBV19 to TRBJ1-1; 9 positions agree with TRBD1. The CDR3 extends over 18 amino acids. The V segment lost 3 bases and the J segment 3 bases; nucleotides outside the gene matches: 14. Germline CDR1 is LNHDA and CDR2 is SQIVND (reference sequence).

This clone has a single count. The same CDR3 can be traced to other DNA sequences in this sample. J is TRBJ2-7 and V is TRBV9; 8 bases match TRBD2. Losses at the gene ends were 0 bases for V and 6 bases for J; bases not matched to a gene: 2. The CDR3 contains 13 residues. The germline gives CDR1 SGDLS, CDR2 YYNGEE. The CDR3 loop reads CASSVGLAGEQYF. As DNA, the CDR3 is TGTGCCAGCAGCGTAGGTCTAGCGGGCGAGCAGTACTTC.

The gene calls are TRBV7-2 and TRBJ1-5, with D uncertain. The CDR3 sequence is 14 residues long. The V end lost 5 bases, the J end lost 2 bases, and 10 bases lay between the germline ends. Germline V gives CDR1 SGHTA, CDR2 FQGNSA. Here the CDR3 reads CASSTQAGNQPQHF. The CDR3 coding sequence is TGTGCCAGCAGCACTCAGGCAGGCAATCAGCCCCAGCATTTT.

This clone came up once. V usage is TRBV5-4 and J usage is TRBJ1-5; D is unresolved. CDR3 size: 14 residues. Trimming pared 4 bases from V and 4 bases from J, leaving 12 bases between. Looked up from germline, CDR1 is SGHNT and CDR2 is YYREEE (reference sequence). The CDR3 reads CASSPSPGNQPQHF. The CDR3 coding sequence is TGTGCCAGCAGCCCTTCGCCGGGTAATCAGCCCCAGCATTTT.

The CDR3 nucleotides are TGTGCCAGCCGGGGACAGACCTATGGCTACACCTTC. Its translation: CASRGQTYGYTF. The chain is built from TRBV7-9 and TRBJ1-2; 7 bases are shared with TRBD1. Looked up from germline, CDR1 is SEHNR and CDR2 is FQNEAQ (reference sequence). This CDR3 spans 12 amino acids. V was pared by 8 bases and J by 4 bases, with 4 bases of the junction left unmatched.